These T cell receptor beta chains were read from a single sample in a study of shared clonotypes between healthy human individuals. Assay: immunoSEQ multiplex PCR; the TCRdb copy retains only in-frame clones and omits some. Of some 2,000,000 clones in the sample, approximately 94% were seen once. Sequences were obtained from naive CD8+ T cells sorted from blood. All receptors come from a man aged 18 to 35 in good health. The CDR3 runs from the conserved cysteine through the conserved F or W. The D gene is left open where the match is weak. Clone size appears in some rows only: once, few, many, or a class for an expanded clone.

V gene,clone size,D gene,J gene,CDR3 protein,CDR3 DNA
TRBV7-6,-,-,TRBJ1-6,CASSLNAGSSSYNSPLHF,TGTGCCAGCAGCTTAAATGCGGGCTCTAGCTCCTATAATTCACCCCTCCACTTT
TRBV6-1,-,TRBD1,TRBJ2-7,CATWISGQGTGQYF,TGTGCCACATGGATCTCGGGACAGGGTACTGGGCAGTACTTC
TRBV6-5,-,-,TRBJ2-1,CASSYGGSYNEQFF,TGTGCCAGCAGTTACGGGGGGTCCTACAATGAGCAGTTCTTC
TRBV29-1,-,TRBD1,TRBJ2-7,CSVENRDRGYEQYF,TGCAGCGTTGAAAACCGGGACAGGGGTTACGAGCAGTACTTC
TRBV13,-,-,TRBJ2-2,CASSQGLAENTGELFF,TGTGCCAGCAGCCAGGGGTTAGCGGAGAACACCGGGGAGCTGTTTTTT
TRBV2,-,-,TRBJ2-2,CASSDAGQNTGELFF,TGTGCCAGCAGTGACGCAGGGCAAAACACCGGGGAGCTGTTTTTT
TRBV30,-,-,TRBJ2-5,CAWMGVRGRWETQYF,TGTGCCTGGATGGGAGTAAGGGGCCGATGGGAGACCCAGTACTTC
TRBV30,once,TRBD2,TRBJ2-3,CAWSDGVLAGDGDTQYF,TGTGCCTGGAGTGACGGGGTACTAGCGGGAGATGGAGATACGCAGTATTTT
TRBV28,-,-,TRBJ2-3,CASSSTGSGTDTQYF,TGTGCCAGCAGTTCCACGGGGAGCGGGACAGATACGCAGTATTTT
TRBV7-7,-,-,TRBJ2-1,CASSLSRGDNEQFF,TGTGCTAGCAGCTTATCCCGGGGAGACAATGAGCAGTTCTTC
TRBV29-1,-,TRBD2,TRBJ2-1,CSVYGSGYLNEQFF,TGCAGCGTTTATGGTAGCGGGTACCTCAATGAGCAGTTCTTC
TRBV7-2,-,TRBD1,TRBJ2-7,CASSLLVGGYSYEQYF,TGTGCCAGCAGCTTATTAGTAGGGGGCTACTCCTACGAGCAGTACTTC
TRBV4-3,-,TRBD1,TRBJ2-3,CASSQETGPSTDTQYF,TGCGCCAGCAGCCAAGAGACAGGGCCTAGCACAGATACGCAGTATTTT
TRBV6-1,-,-,TRBJ2-5,CASEGSGAETQYF,TGTGCCAGCGAAGGATCGGGGGCGGAGACCCAGTACTTC
TRBV6-1,-,-,TRBJ2-7,CASSEEGLSSYEQYF,TGTGCCAGCAGTGAAGAAGGACTATCCTCCTACGAGCAGTACTTC